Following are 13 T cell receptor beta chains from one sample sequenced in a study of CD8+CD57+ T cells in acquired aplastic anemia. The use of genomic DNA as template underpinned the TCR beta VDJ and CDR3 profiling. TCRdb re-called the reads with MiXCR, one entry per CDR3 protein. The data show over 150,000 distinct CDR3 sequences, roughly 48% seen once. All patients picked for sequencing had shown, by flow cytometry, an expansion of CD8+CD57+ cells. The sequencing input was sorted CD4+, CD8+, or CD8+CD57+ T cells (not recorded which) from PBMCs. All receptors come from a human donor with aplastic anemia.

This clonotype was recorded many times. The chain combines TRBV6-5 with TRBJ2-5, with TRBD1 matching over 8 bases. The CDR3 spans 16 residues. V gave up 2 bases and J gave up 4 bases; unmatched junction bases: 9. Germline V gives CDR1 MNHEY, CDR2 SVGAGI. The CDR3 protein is CASSYRGTGPGETQYF. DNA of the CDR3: TGTGCCAGCAGTTACCGTGGGACAGGCCCCGGAGAGACCCAGTACTTC.

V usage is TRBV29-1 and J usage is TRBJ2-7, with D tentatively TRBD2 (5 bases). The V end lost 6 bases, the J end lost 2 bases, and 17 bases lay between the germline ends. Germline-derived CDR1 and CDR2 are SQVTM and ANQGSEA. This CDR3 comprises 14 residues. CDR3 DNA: TGCAGCGTCGAAAAGCGGACTGGTGCCTACGAGCAGTACTTC. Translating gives CSVEKRTGAYEQYF.

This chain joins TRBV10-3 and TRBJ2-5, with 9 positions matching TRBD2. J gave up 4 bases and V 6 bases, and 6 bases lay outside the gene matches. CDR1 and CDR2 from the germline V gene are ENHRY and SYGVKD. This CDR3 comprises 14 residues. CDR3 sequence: CAISLSGSTETQYF. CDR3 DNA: TGTGCCATCAGCCTTAGCGGGAGTACAGAGACCCAGTACTTC.

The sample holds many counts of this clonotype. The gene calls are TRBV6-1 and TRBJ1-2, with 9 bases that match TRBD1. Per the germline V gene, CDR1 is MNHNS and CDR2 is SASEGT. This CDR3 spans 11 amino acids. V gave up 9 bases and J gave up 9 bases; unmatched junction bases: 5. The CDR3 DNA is TGTGCCAGTGGACAGGGGAGGCGCTACACCTTC. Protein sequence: CASGQGRRYTF.

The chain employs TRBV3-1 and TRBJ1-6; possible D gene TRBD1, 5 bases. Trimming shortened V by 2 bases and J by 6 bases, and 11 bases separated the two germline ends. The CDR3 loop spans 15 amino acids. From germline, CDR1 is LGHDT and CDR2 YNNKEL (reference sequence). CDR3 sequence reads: CASSQSPGLNSPLHF. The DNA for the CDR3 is TGTGCCAGCAGCCAATCACCGGGACTTAATTCACCCCTCCACTTT.

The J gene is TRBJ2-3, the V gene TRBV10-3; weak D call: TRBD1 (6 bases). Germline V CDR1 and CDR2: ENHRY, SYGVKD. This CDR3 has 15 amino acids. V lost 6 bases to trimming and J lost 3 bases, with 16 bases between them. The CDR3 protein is CAISLQGIETDTQYF. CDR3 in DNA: TGTGCCATCAGCCTACAGGGAATAGAAACAGATACGCAGTATTTT.

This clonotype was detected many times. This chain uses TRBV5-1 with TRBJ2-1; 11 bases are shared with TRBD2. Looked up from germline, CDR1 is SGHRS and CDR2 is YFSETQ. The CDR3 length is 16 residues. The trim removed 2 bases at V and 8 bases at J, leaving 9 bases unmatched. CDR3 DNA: TGCGCCAGCAGCTTTCGGACTAGCGGGTGGGCGGATGAGCAGTTCTTC. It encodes CASSFRTSGWADEQFF.

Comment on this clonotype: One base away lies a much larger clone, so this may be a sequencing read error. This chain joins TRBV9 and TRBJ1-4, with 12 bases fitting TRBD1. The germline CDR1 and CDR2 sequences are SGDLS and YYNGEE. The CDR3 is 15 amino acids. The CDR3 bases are TGTGCCAGCAGCGTAGGGGACAGGGGGCAGGAAAAACTGGTTTTT. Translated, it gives CASSVGDRGQEKLVF.

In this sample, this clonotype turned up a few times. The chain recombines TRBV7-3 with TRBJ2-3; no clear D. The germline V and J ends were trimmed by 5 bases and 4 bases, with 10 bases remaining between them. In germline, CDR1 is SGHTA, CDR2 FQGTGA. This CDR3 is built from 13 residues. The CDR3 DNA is TGTGCCAGCAGCCCCGTCAGCGCAGATACGCAGTATTTT. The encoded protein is CASSPVSADTQYF.

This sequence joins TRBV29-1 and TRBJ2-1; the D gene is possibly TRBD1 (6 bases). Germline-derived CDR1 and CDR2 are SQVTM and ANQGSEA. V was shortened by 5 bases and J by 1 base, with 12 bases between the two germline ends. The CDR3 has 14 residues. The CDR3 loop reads CSVRNRVSYNEQFF. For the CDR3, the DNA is TGCAGCGTTCGAAACAGGGTATCCTACAATGAGCAGTTCTTC.

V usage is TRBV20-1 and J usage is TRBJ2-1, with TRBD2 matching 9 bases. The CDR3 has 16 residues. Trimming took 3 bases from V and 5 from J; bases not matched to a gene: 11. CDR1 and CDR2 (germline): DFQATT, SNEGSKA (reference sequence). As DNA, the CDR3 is TGCAGTGCTAGGGCCAGAGGGGCTAGCGGGAACAATGAGCAGTTCTTC. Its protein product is CSARARGASGNNEQFF.

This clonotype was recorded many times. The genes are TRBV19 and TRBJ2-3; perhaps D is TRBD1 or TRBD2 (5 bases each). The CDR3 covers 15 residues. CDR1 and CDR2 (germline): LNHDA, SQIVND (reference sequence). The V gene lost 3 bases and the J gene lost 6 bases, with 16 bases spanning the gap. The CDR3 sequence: CASSIRSGPGDTQYF. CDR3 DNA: TGTGCCAGTAGTATTCGATCAGGGCCGGGGGATACGCAGTATTTT.

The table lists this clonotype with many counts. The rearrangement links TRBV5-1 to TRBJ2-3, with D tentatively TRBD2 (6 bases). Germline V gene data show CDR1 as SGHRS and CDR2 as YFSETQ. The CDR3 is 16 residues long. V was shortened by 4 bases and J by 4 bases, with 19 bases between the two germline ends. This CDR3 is CASSPIAAWGADTQYF. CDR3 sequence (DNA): TGCGCCAGCAGCCCTATAGCGGCCTGGGGTGCAGATACGCAGTATTTT. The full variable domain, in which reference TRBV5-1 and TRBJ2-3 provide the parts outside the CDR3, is KAGVTQTPRYLIKTRGQQVTLSCSPISGHRSVSWYQQTPGQGLQFLFEYFSETQRNKGNFPGRFSGRQFSNSRSEMNVSTLELGDSALYLCASSPIAAWGADTQYFGPGTRLTVL.